This TCR beta chain was identified during a study of T-cell memory formation after mild COVID-19. TCRdb re-called the 5' RACE reads with MiXCR, one entry per CDR3 protein. The sample comprises fewer than 60,000 distinct CDR3 sequences, 28% of which are singletons, and roughly 47% rests with the top ten. This clonotype was recorded a few times. This CDR3 has 13 amino acids. V was trimmed by 7 bases and J by 2 bases, leaving 12 bases between them. Looked up from germline, CDR1 is SGHTA and CDR2 is FQGNSA. This chain uses TRBV7-2 with TRBJ2-7; D possibly matches TRBD1 or TRBD2 (5 bases each). The source is a man aged 18 to 30 who had mild COVID-19 (a few samples of this study predate the infection). Cell type and time point are not known. The sequencing input was PBMCs or a T cell subset sorted from them (not recorded which). The CDR3 protein is CASTPGPAYEQYF. The DNA for the CDR3 is TGTGCCAGCACCCCGGGACCAGCCTACGAGCAGTACTTC.